The 30 T cell receptor beta chains reported below all come from one sample, sequenced in a study of control samples from healthy donors and cancer patients. Clones were sequenced by immunoSEQ multiplex PCR, and TCRdb holds only the in-frame ones, with some missing. The table has about 54,000 clones, roughly 96% seen once. Sequenced sample: blood. The receptor source for this set is a woman in her thirties in good health.

This clone has only one observation. The gene calls are TRBV27 and TRBJ1-6, with D perhaps matching TRBD1 (6 bases). The CDR3 length is 14 residues. Per germline, CDR1 MNHEY and CDR2 SMNVEV (reference sequence). V lost 6 bases, J lost 6 bases, and 12 bases lay in between. CDR3 nucleotides: TGTGCCAGCAGCCCCGGGGGCCTTAATTCACCCCTCCACTTT. Protein product: CASSPGGLNSPLHF.

The chain is built from TRBV6-5 and TRBJ2-1, with D perhaps given as TRBD1 or TRBD2 (6 bases each). The germline V gene encodes CDR1 MNHEY and CDR2 SVGAGI. Deletions cut 5 bases from V and 2 bases from J, with 13 bases between. The CDR3 runs 15 residues. In nucleotides, the CDR3 is TGTGCCAGCAGTACGGAGGGGGGAGCCTACAATGAGCAGTTCTTC. Its translation is CASSTEGGAYNEQFF.

The rearrangement links TRBV24-1 to TRBJ2-7; TRBD2 matches at 11 bases. After removal of 3 bases from V and 2 bases from J, the junction contained 2 bases not matched to a gene. The CDR3 has 15 amino acids. Germline-derived CDR1 and CDR2 are KGHDR and SFDVKD. The CDR3 here is CATSDSSGRAYEQYF. For the CDR3, the DNA is TGTGCCACCAGTGATAGTAGCGGGAGGGCCTACGAGCAGTACTTC.

The J gene is TRBJ1-2, the V gene TRBV28, with 11 bases aligning to TRBD1. V shed 6 bases and J 3 bases; nucleotides not matched to a gene: 6. The germline CDR1 and CDR2 sequences are MDHEN and SYDVKM. CDR3 length: 15 amino acids. CDR3 residues: CASRKDRGLYYGYTF. The CDR3, as DNA: TGTGCCAGCAGGAAGGACAGGGGGCTATACTATGGCTACACCTTC.

This sequence joins TRBV15 and TRBJ2-7; 8 bases align to TRBD2. V was clipped by 7 bases and J by 4 bases; unmatched bases: 6. There are 13 residues in the CDR3. CDR1 LNHNV and CDR2 YYDKDF come from the germline V gene (reference sequence). CDR3 nucleotides: TGTGCCACCAAAGCGGGAGACGTTTACGAGCAGTACTTC. Translation gives CATKAGDVYEQYF.

The chain employs TRBV3-1 (or the pseudogene TRBV3-2) and TRBJ1-6; D is perhaps TRBD1 (6 bases). The germline V and J ends were trimmed by 2 bases and 14 bases, with 13 bases remaining between them. The CDR3 consists of 13 residues. CDR1 and CDR2 from the germline V gene are LGHDT and YNNKEL (reference sequence). This CDR3 reads CASSQRDTESLHF. The CDR3 region has the DNA TGTGCCAGCAGCCAACGGGACACCGAATCCCTCCACTTT.

This chain links TRBV2 with TRBJ1-6; no firm D call. V was trimmed by 6 bases and J by 12 bases, leaving 12 bases between them. The length of the CDR3 is 12 residues. From germline, CDR1 is SNHLY and CDR2 FYNNEI. CDR3 bases: TGTGCCAGCAGACTGAGTGAAATACCCCTCCACTTT. Its translation: CASRLSEIPLHF. Supplemented by reference TRBV2 and TRBJ1-6, the full variable domain reads EPEVTQTPSHQVTQMGQEVILRCVPISNHLYFYWYRQILGQKVEFLVSFYNNEISEKSEIFDDQFSVERPDGSNFTLKIRSTKLEDSAMYFCASRLSEIPLHFGNGTRLTVT.

This chain uses TRBV4-2 with TRBJ1-2; a possible D gene is TRBD1 (5 bases). Trimming took off 1 base at V and 4 bases at J, with 16 bases between the two ends. The CDR3 has 16 residues. Germline V gene lookup returns CDR1 LGHNA and CDR2 YNFKEQ. CDR3 DNA: TGTGCCAGCAGCCAAGTCGGTTCGGGGGGGGGCTATGGCTACACCTTC. As protein: CASSQVGSGGGYGYTF.

Concerning this clone itself: An end of the junction does not agree with germline; a read error may underlie this. The chain couples TRBV12-3 or TRBV12-4 to TRBJ1-1; 11 nucleotides agree with TRBD1. This CDR3 has 12 amino acids. CDR3 sequence: CAGSPGDRGNFF. The CDR3 DNA is TGTGCCGGCAGCCCGGGGGACAGGGGGAATTTCTTT.

The CDR3 region is CAGGPDRAYNSPLHF. In nucleotides, the CDR3 is TGTGCCGGGGGCCCGGACAGGGCCTATAATTCACCCCTCCACTTT. V and J are TRBV6-5 and TRBJ1-6; 8 bases are a match to TRBD1. The CDR3 is made up of 15 amino acids. CDR1 is MNHEY and CDR2 is SVGAGI in the germline V gene. Trimming took 11 bases from V and 2 from J; bases not matched to a gene: 8.

The CDR3 spells CASKKDRVNTEAFF. DNA of the CDR3: TGTGCCAGCAAAAAGGACAGAGTGAACACTGAAGCTTTCTTT. The chain is built from TRBV2 and TRBJ1-1, with D possibly TRBD1 on 6 matching bases. Per the germline V gene, CDR1 is SNHLY and CDR2 is FYNNEI. V was cut by 7 bases and J by 0 bases, with 12 bases left in between. The CDR3 contains 14 residues.

The chain employs TRBV10-3 and TRBJ2-1, with a possible D match to TRBD2 (5 bases). Germline loops: CDR1 ENHRY, CDR2 SYGVKD. The CDR3 runs to 14 residues. The ends were cut back, 4 bases at V and 5 bases at J, with 12 bases in the middle. CDR3 sequence (DNA): TGTGCCATCAGTGTTCTGGGAGTTGACAATGAGCAGTTCTTC. Translating it yields CAISVLGVDNEQFF.

The V call is TRBV19, the J call TRBJ2-3; 8 bases agree with TRBD1. Germline CDR1 LNHDA, CDR2 SQIVND (reference sequence). V was clipped by 4 bases and J by 3 bases; unmatched bases: 3. The CDR3 spans 14 residues. The CDR3 nucleotides read TGTGCCAGTAGTACGCGGACAGGGACAGATACGCAGTATTTT. It is translated as CASSTRTGTDTQYF.

The V gene is TRBV6-4, the J gene TRBJ2-1; D is ambiguous. Germline V CDR1 and CDR2: MRHNA, SNTAGT. Trimming left V 2 bases short and J 6 bases short, with 11 bases between. This CDR3 spans 14 amino acids. The CDR3 DNA is TGTGCCAGCAGTGACCCGACTGGCGGCAATGAGCAGTTCTTC. Translated, it gives CASSDPTGGNEQFF.

This chain uses TRBV28 with TRBJ1-6; D unresolved. Per germline, CDR1 MDHEN and CDR2 SYDVKM. The CDR3 spans 14 residues. V lost 3 bases and J 7 bases, leaving 10 bases between the germline ends. CDR3 amino acids: CASSFLVRNSPLHF. The DNA for the CDR3 is TGTGCCAGCAGTTTCCTGGTGCGGAATTCACCCCTCCACTTT.

The V call is TRBV27, the J call TRBJ1-5, with D uncertain. This CDR3 is built from 13 residues. Trimming cost V 2 bases and J 6 bases, with 8 bases left between them. Germline V lookup: CDR1 MNHEY, CDR2 SMNVEV (reference sequence). The CDR3 coding sequence is TGTGCCAGCAGTTTAGAGCTTGGTCAGCCCCAGCATTTT. This sequence encodes CASSLELGQPQHF.

The chain uses TRBV11-2 and TRBJ1-5, with D perhaps matching TRBD1 (5 bases). V was shortened by 1 base and J by 4 bases, with 8 bases between the two germline ends. The CDR3 length is 14 residues. CDR1 and CDR2 (germline): SGHAT, FQNNGV. The CDR3 sequence: CASSLGTRNQPQHF. Written as DNA, the CDR3 is TGTGCCAGCAGCTTAGGGACAAGGAATCAGCCCCAGCATTTT.

The chain joins TRBV6-5 to TRBJ2-1; TRBD1 matches at 12 bases. With 5 bases clipped from V and 8 bases from J, the junction kept 7 bases outside the gene matches. CDR1 is MNHEY and CDR2 is SVGAGI in the germline V gene. This CDR3 spans 15 amino acids. The CDR3 DNA sequence: TGTGCCAGCAGTACCGGGACAGGGGGCTCTGATGAGCAGTTCTTC. Encoded protein: CASSTGTGGSDEQFF.

The chain is built from TRBV10-3 and TRBJ2-1, with 16 bases that match TRBD2. The CDR3 contains 18 residues. The germline V gene encodes CDR1 ENHRY and CDR2 SYGVKD. V trimming: 6 bases; J trimming: 3 bases; junction bases outside the gene matches: 8. In DNA form, the CDR3 reads TGTGCCATCAGCCCCCCGGGACTAGCGGGAGGGGGCTACAATGAGCAGTTCTTC. This translates into CAISPPGLAGGGYNEQFF.

The table lists this clone with a count of one. V usage is TRBV28 and J usage is TRBJ2-5; D call uncertain. Per germline, CDR1 MDHEN and CDR2 SYDVKM. The CDR3 totals 13 residues. Between the trimmed V and J ends, which lost 2 bases and 4 bases, there was a span of 8 bases. The CDR3 coding sequence is TGTGCCAGCAGTTTAGTCGGTGTAGAGACCCAGTACTTC. Its translation is CASSLVGVETQYF.

The chain joins TRBV30 to TRBJ1-4, with D unclear. The germline V and J ends were trimmed by 0 bases and 8 bases, with 10 bases remaining between them. Germline CDR1 is GTSNPN and CDR2 is SVGIG (reference sequence). This CDR3 is 13 amino acids long. The CDR3 protein is CAWSVGAGEKLFF. The CDR3, as DNA: TGTGCCTGGAGTGTAGGTGCCGGGGAAAAACTGTTTTTT.

The V call is TRBV20-1, the J call TRBJ2-7; no clear D. Deletions cut 3 bases from V and 6 bases from J, with 12 bases between. The CDR3 length is 12 residues. Germline V lookup: CDR1 DFQATT, CDR2 SNEGSKA (reference sequence). The CDR3 bases are TGCAGTGCTAGTCCTAGTTTAGGCGAGCAGTACTTC. It codes for CSASPSLGEQYF.

This chain links TRBV19 with TRBJ1-6; 9 bases map to TRBD1. In germline, CDR1 is LNHDA, CDR2 SQIVND (reference sequence). The CDR3 covers 13 residues. Germline trimming cut 9 bases from V and 7 bases from J; bases unmatched to any gene: 4. CDR3 protein: CASHRGQNSPLHF. The CDR3 nucleotides are TGTGCCAGCCACAGGGGGCAAAATTCACCCCTCCACTTT.

The chain employs TRBV30 and TRBJ1-5, with D tentatively TRBD1 (5 bases). The germline V gene has CDR1 GTSNPN and CDR2 SVGIG (reference sequence). V lost 2 bases, J lost 3 bases, and 17 bases lay in between. The CDR3 spans 16 residues. The CDR3 nucleotides are TGTGCCTGGAGTTCCCGGGGGGATTATAACAATCAGCCCCAGCATTTT. Encoded protein: CAWSSRGDYNNQPQHF.

This clone was counted a few times. The chain combines TRBV5-1 with TRBJ1-3; no clear D gene. CDR3 length equals 15 residues. CDR1 is SGHRS, CDR2 YFSETQ, per germline. V shed 0 bases and J shed 9 bases, with 16 bases lying between them. Here the CDR3 reads CASSLGREGVVTIYF. The CDR3 region has the DNA TGCGCCAGCAGCTTGGGCCGAGAGGGAGTGGTCACCATATATTTT.

The chain uses TRBV4-1 and TRBJ1-5; possible D gene TRBD1, 5 bases. From germline, CDR1 is MGHRA and CDR2 YSYEKL. V lost 3 bases and J lost 0, with 9 bases in between. CDR3 length: 15 amino acids. CDR3 coding DNA: TGCGCCAGCAGCCAGGACCAGGGTAGCAATCAGCCCCAGCATTTT. This translates into CASSQDQGSNQPQHF.

CDR3 sequence: CASLGSYEQYF. The CDR3 DNA follows: TGTGCCAGTTTGGGCTCCTACGAGCAGTACTTC. The V call is TRBV6-5, the J call TRBJ2-7, with D uncertain. This CDR3 is 11 amino acids long. V lost 9 bases, J lost 0 bases, and 6 bases lay in between. Germline lookup yields CDR1 MNHEY and CDR2 SVGAGI.

The chain joins TRBV3-1 (or the pseudogene TRBV3-2) to TRBJ2-5, with TRBD2 matching 7 bases. From germline, CDR1 is LGHDT and CDR2 YNNKEL (reference sequence). Trimming removed 1 base from V and 1 base from J; junction bases left unmatched: 3. The CDR3 consists of 15 residues. The CDR3 nucleotides are TGTGCCAGCAGCCAAGTGCGGGGGACCCAAGAGACCCAGTACTTC. Amino acids: CASSQVRGTQETQYF.

J is TRBJ2-2 and V is TRBV5-1, with TRBD2 matching 10 bases. The CDR3 is 17 residues long. Germline lookup yields CDR1 SGHRS and CDR2 YFSETQ. The ends lost 2 bases at V and 2 bases at J; junction bases unmatched: 6. The CDR3 here is CASSFQTSGPNTGELFF. The CDR3 coding sequence is TGCGCCAGCAGCTTCCAGACTAGCGGGCCTAACACCGGGGAGCTGTTTTTT. The variable domain in full, with the rest retrieved from reference TRBV5-1 and TRBJ2-2, is KAGVTQTPRYLIKTRGQQVTLSCSPISGHRSVSWYQQTPGQGLQFLFEYFSETQRNKGNFPGRFSGRQFSNSRSEMNVSTLELGDSALYLCASSFQTSGPNTGELFFGEGSRLTVL.

Only one count was recorded for this clone. The V and J genes are TRBV19 and TRBJ2-3; 8 bases match TRBD2. V shed 5 bases, J shed 0 bases, and the junction held 16 bases outside the gene matches. The CDR3 length is 19 residues. Germline loops: CDR1 LNHDA, CDR2 SQIVND (reference sequence). For the CDR3, the DNA is TGTGCCAGTAGTGCCCACTACAGGGAAAGACTAGCGAGCACAGATACGCAGTATTTT. Its translation is CASSAHYRERLASTDTQYF.